Listed here are 8 T cell receptor beta chains from one sample, sequenced in a study of regulatory T cells in long-lasting Graves disease. With iRepertoire HTBI primers and Arm-PCR of CDR3 regions, TCR beta libraries were built. TCRdb re-analysed the multiplex PCR reads in MiXCR, keeping a single row per CDR3 protein. The data show 450,000 to 700,000 distinct CDR3 sequences, roughly 13% seen once. The sample's time point: newly diagnosed GD, antithyroid drugs for less than 3 months. Researchers made the TCR library from RNA that was extracted from PBMCs. These data also featured in a second study, about T cells in Graves' hyperthyroidism and ophthalmopathy.

The sample in question was peripheral blood mononuclear cells (PBMCs), obtained at new diagnosis, from a patient treated with antithyroid drugs. These receptors were collected from a man younger than 40 with Graves disease.

About this clonotype itself: A much larger clonotype is one base distant, so this may be a read error. The chain has TRBV5-1 and TRBJ2-1; 8 positions agree with TRBD2. The CDR3 totals 15 residues. CDR1 is SGHRS, CDR2 YFSETQ, per germline. The CDR3 DNA reads TGCGCCAGCAGCTCAACTAGCGGAGCAGGCAATGAGCAGCTCTTC. Translation: CASSSTSGAGNEQLF. The full variable domain, with the rest looked up from reference TRBV5-1 and TRBJ2-1, is KAGVTQTPRYLIKTRGQQVTLSCSPISGHRSVSWYQQTPGQGLQFLFEYFSETQRNKGNFPGRFSGRQFSNSRSEMNVSTLELGDSALYLCASSSTSGAGNEQLFGPGTRLTVL.

The J gene is TRBJ2-2, the V gene TRBV3-1; 7 positions match TRBD2. The junction had 4 bases not matched to a gene; V was cut back by 2 bases and J by 4 bases. Germline lookup yields CDR1 LGHDT and CDR2 YNNKEL (reference sequence). CDR3 length: 15 amino acids. CDR3 nucleotides: TGTGCCAGCAGCCAAAGGGACTACCGCACCGGGGAGCTGTTTTTT. Translated: CASSQRDYRTGELFF.

This chain joins TRBV13 and TRBJ1-2, with D uncertain. The germline V gene encodes CDR1 PRHDT and CDR2 FYEKMQ (reference sequence). The CDR3 consists of 16 residues. V was trimmed by 6 bases and J by 8 bases, leaving 25 bases between them. The DNA of the CDR3 is TGTGCCAGCAGATCCGCGGGCGGACCCCTTAACTTGGGCTACACCTTC. Protein sequence: CASRSAGGPLNLGYTF.

This clonotype was seen repeatedly, ten times or more. V and J are TRBV30 and TRBJ2-3; perhaps D is TRBD1 or TRBD2 (5 bases each). Germline loops: CDR1 GTSNPN, CDR2 SVGIG (reference sequence). The CDR3 contains 12 residues. Trimming pared 0 bases from V and 15 bases from J, leaving 16 bases between. DNA of the CDR3: TGTGCCTGGAGTGTACGGTGGGGGACGGGATATTTT. Translating gives CAWSVRWGTGYF.

Many counts were recorded for this clonotype. The V call is TRBV7-9, the J call TRBJ2-1; 9 bases line up with TRBD2. The CDR3 totals 15 residues. Losses at the gene ends were 6 bases for V and 5 bases for J; bases not matched to a gene: 8. Per germline, CDR1 SEHNR and CDR2 FQNEAQ (reference sequence). The CDR3 nucleotides read TGTGCCAGCAGACAGACTAGCGGACTAGACAATGAGCAGTTCTTC. Translating it yields CASRQTSGLDNEQFF.

The chain joins TRBV6-1 to TRBJ2-7; D call uncertain. CDR3 length equals 13 residues. Germline V gene sequence: CDR1 MNHNS, CDR2 SASEGT. V was pared by 8 bases and J by 0 bases, with 11 bases between. CDR3 nucleotides: TGTGCCAGCGTGGGTAGAAGCTCCTACGAGCAGTACTTC. It translates to CASVGRSSYEQYF.

This clonotype was recorded at least ten times. V usage is TRBV5-6 and J usage is TRBJ2-3, with 9 bases fitting TRBD1. Per the germline V gene, CDR1 is SGHDT and CDR2 is YYEEEE. The CDR3 covers 14 residues. J gave up 3 bases and V 4 bases, and 3 bases lay outside the gene matches. The CDR3 DNA reads TGTGCCAGCAGCGACGGACAGGGGACAGATACGCAGTATTTT. Protein product: CASSDGQGTDTQYF.

The chain carries TRBV9 and TRBJ2-1; D is unclear. V lost 5 bases, J lost 2 bases, and 8 bases lay in between. Germline CDR1 is SGDLS and CDR2 is YYNGEE. There are 13 residues in the CDR3. For the CDR3, the DNA is TGTGCCAGCAGAAGGGAAGCCTACAATGAGCAGTTCTTC. This sequence encodes CASRREAYNEQFF. Full variable domain (rest looked up from reference TRBV9 and TRBJ2-1): DSGVTQTPKHLITATGQRVTLRCSPRSGDLSVYWYQQSLDQGLQFLIQYYNGEERAKGNILERFSAQQFPDLHSELNLSSLELGDSALYFCASRREAYNEQFFGPGTRLTVL.